The 2 T cell receptor beta chains reported below all come from one sample, sequenced in a study of neurological immune-mediated disorders. TCRdb reprocessed the 5' RACE reads via MiXCR and lists one record per CDR3 protein. The sample carries about 62,000 distinct CDR3 sequences, around 5.2% recorded once. The sequenced material came from PBMCs. These receptors were taken from a woman between 50 and 59 years old with multiple sclerosis.

This clonotype was detected many times. The chain recombines TRBV4-3 with TRBJ1-4; D unclear. CDR3 length: 15 amino acids. Germline V CDR1 and CDR2: LGHNA, YSLEER. V lost 4 bases, J lost 0 bases, and 9 bases lay in between. The CDR3 reads CASSPSASTNEKLFF. In DNA, the CDR3 is TGCGCCAGCAGCCCCTCCGCGTCAACTAATGAAAAACTGTTTTTT.

This clonotype was recorded at least ten times. Sequence at one end of the junction differs from germline and may be a read error. V usage is TRBV12-3 or TRBV12-4 and J usage is TRBJ1-1; TRBD1 is a possible D gene (5 bases). This CDR3 spans 12 amino acids. The CDR3 coding sequence is TGTGCCAGCAGATTAGACAGCCTAACAGCTTTCTTT. Translated, it gives CASRLDSLTAFF.